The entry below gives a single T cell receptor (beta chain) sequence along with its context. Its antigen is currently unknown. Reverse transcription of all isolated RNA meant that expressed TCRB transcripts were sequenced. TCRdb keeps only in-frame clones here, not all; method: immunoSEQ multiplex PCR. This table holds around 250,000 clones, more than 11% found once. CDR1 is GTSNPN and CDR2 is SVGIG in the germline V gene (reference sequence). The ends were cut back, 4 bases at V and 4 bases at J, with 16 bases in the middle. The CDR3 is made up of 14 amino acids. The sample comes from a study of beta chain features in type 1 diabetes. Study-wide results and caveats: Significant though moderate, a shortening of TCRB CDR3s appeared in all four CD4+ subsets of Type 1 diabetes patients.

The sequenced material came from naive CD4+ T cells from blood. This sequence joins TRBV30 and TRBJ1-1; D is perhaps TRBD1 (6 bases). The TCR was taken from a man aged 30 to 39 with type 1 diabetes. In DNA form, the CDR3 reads TGTGCCTGGAAACCCCAGCCAGGGGTCACTGAAGCTTTCTTT. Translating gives CAWKPQPGVTEAFF.